This T cell receptor beta chain emerged from a study of blood T cell repertoires in COVID-19. Clones were sequenced by immunoSEQ multiplex PCR, and TCRdb holds only the in-frame ones, with some missing. The table has about 350,000 clones, around nine tenths seen once. A few counts support this clone. Seattle enrolled patients during active infection and tracked them longitudinally. The germline V gene has CDR1 KGHDR and CDR2 SFDVKD. V was clipped by 1 base and J by 2 bases; unmatched bases: 3. The CDR3 has 15 residues. V usage is TRBV24-1 and J usage is TRBJ1-2; 7 bases match TRBD1. The specimen was peripheral blood. The sequence was obtained from a woman aged 70-85 years with COVID-19, enrolled during active disease. The CDR3 nucleotides are TGTGCCACCAGTGATTTAAGGGGGCCCAACTATGGCTACACCTTC. This sequence encodes CATSDLRGPNYGYTF.